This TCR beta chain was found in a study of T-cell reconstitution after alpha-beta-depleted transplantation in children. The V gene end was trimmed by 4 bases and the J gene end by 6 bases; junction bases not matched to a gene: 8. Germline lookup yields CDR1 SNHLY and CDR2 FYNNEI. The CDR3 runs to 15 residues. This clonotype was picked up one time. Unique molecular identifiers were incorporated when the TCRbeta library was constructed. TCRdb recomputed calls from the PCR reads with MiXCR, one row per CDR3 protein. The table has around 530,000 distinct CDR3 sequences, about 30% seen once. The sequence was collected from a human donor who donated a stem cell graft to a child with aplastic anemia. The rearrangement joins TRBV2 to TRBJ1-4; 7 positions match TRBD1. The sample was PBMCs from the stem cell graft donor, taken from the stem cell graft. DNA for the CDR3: TGTGCCAGCAGTGGCAAAGGGACAGAATATGAAAAACTGTTTTTT. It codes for CASSGKGTEYEKLFF. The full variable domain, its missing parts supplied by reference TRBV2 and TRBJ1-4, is EPEVTQTPSHQVTQMGQEVILRCVPISNHLYFYWYRQILGQKVEFLVSFYNNEISEKSEIFDDQFSVERPDGSNFTLKIRSTKLEDSAMYFCASSGKGTEYEKLFFGSGTQLSVL.